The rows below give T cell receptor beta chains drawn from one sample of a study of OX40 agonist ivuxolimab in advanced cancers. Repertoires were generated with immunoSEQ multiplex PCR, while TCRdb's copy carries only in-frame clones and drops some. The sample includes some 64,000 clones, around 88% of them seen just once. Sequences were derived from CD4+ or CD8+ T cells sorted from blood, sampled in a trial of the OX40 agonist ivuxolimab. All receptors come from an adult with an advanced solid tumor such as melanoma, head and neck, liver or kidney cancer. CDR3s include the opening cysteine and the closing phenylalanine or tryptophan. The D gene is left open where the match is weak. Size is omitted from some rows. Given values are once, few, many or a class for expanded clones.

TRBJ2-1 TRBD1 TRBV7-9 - TGTGCCAGCAGCTCTGGGACAGGGGGGAATGAGCAGTTCTTC CASSSGTGGNEQFF
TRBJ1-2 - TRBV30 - TGTGCCTGGAGTGGCGGATATGGCTACACCTTC CAWSGGYGYTF
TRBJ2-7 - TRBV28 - TGTGCCAGCAGCGGGGGGCGGACAGGACCTTCAGAGCAGTACTTC CASSGGRTGPSEQYF
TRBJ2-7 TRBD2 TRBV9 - TGTGCCAGCAGCGCCGTAGCGGGGACCTACGAGCAGTACTTC CASSAVAGTYEQYF
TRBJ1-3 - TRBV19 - TGTGCCAGTACCGAAACCCCGGGCAGGTCTACCGAAAACACCATATATTTT CASTETPGRSTENTIYF
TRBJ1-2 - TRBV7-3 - TGTGCCAGCAGCGAGCATCGCGGGGGTGGCTACACCTTC CASSEHRGGGYTF
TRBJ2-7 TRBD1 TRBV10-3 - TGTGCCATCAGTGAGAGGGACAGGTCAACCTACGAGCAGTACTTC CAISERDRSTYEQYF
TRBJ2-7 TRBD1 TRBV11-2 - TGTGCCAGCAGCATCACAGGGGCAGGGGCCTCCTACGAGCAGTACTTC CASSITGAGASYEQYF
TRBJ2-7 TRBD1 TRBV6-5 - TGTGCCAGCAGTTATCAGGGGGCAGCCTACGAGCAGTACTTC CASSYQGAAYEQYF
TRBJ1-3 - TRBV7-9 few TGTGCCAGCAGCTTAGGGGGTGGTGGAAACACCATATATTTT CASSLGGGGNTIYF
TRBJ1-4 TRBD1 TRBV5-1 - TGCGCCAGCAGCCGAACAGGGGCAACTAATGAAAAACTGTTTTTT CASSRTGATNEKLFF
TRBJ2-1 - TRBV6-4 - TGTGCCAGCAGCCCGATGGCGGGGATCTCCTACAATGAGCAGTTCTTC CASSPMAGISYNEQFF
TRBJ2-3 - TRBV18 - TGTGCCAGCTCACCTTTCGCGACGACTAGTGGGGGTAATACGCAGTATTTT CASSPFATTSGGNTQYF
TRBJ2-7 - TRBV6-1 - TGTGCCAGCAGGAGGGCCACCTACGAGCAGTACTTC CASRRATYEQYF
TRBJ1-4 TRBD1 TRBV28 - TGTGCCAGCAGTTTTCCTGGACAGGGGTCTAATGAAAAACTGTTTTTT CASSFPGQGSNEKLFF
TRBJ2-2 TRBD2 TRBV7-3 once TGTGCCAGCAGCTTGGGCCCTAGCGGGAGTACCGGCGGGGAGCTGTTTTTT CASSLGPSGSTGGELFF